The 31 T cell receptor beta chains below come from one sample, sequenced in a study of blood T cell repertoires in COVID-19 (TCRdb year 2020). Libraries came from the immunoSEQ multiplex PCR assay. TCRdb's version of the immuneACCESS table is confined to in-frame rearrangements and falls short of the full clone set. An unresolved V gene accounts for under half of the shortfall where checked; the remainder is of unknown origin. The sample includes 45,000 to 50,000 clones, with just over 85% observed a single time. Together, the top ten hold around 2.6% of the sample. The specimen was peripheral blood. These receptor sequences come from a woman aged 80 or over with COVID-19, enrolled during active disease.

This rearrangement joins TRBV7-8 to TRBJ1-1, with D uncertain. Per the germline V gene, CDR1 is SGHVS and CDR2 is FQNEAQ. This CDR3 region has 13 residues. Trimming shortened V by 0 bases and J by 0 bases, and 2 bases separated the two germline ends. DNA for the CDR3: TGTGCCAGCAGCTTAGCTATGAACACTGAAGCTTTCTTT. Its translation: CASSLAMNTEAFF.

This rearrangement joins TRBV28 to TRBJ1-4; 7 bases are shared with TRBD1. CDR1 is MDHEN and CDR2 is SYDVKM in the germline V gene. This CDR3 is built from 15 residues. V lost 6 bases, J lost 4 bases, and 8 bases stayed unmatched. This chain's CDR3 is CASRPSGTDNEKLFF. DNA for the CDR3: TGTGCCAGCAGGCCCTCCGGGACAGATAATGAAAAACTGTTTTTT.

The rearrangement links TRBV27 to TRBJ2-7; TRBD2 matches 10 bases. V lost 3 bases to trimming and J lost 4 bases; unmatched junction nucleotides: 6. Germline-derived CDR1 and CDR2 are MNHEY and SMNVEV (reference sequence). This CDR3 spans 15 amino acids. The CDR3 region has the DNA TGTGCCAGCAGTTTGCTAGCGGGAGTGGGATACGAGCAGTACTTC. It codes for CASSLLAGVGYEQYF.

As for this clone: A junction boundary mismatches the germline segment, possibly from a read error. The V and J genes are TRBV6-5 and TRBJ1-2, with D perhaps matching TRBD1 (5 bases). Looked up from germline, CDR1 is MNHEY and CDR2 is SVGAGI. The CDR3 consists of 12 residues. The CDR3 DNA reads TGTGCCAGCAGTAACTCCCAACTTGACAGCTACTTC. Translation: CASSNSQLDSYF.

The chain carries TRBV7-6 and TRBJ2-7; 11 bases are shared with TRBD2. The CDR3 covers 16 residues. V lost 1 base and J lost 2; bases outside the gene matches: 4. The germline gives CDR1 SGHVS, CDR2 FNYEAQ. The CDR3 DNA sequence: TGTGCCAGCAGCTTAGGTACTAGCGGGGGAACCTACGAGCAGTACTTC. Translation gives CASSLGTSGGTYEQYF. Together with reference TRBV7-6 and TRBJ2-7, the CDR3 gives the full variable domain: GAGVSQSPRYKVTKRGQDVALRCDPISGHVSLYWYRQALGQGPEFLTYFNYEAQQDKSGLPNDRFSAERPEGSISTLTIQRTEQRDSAMYRCASSLGTSGGTYEQYFGPGTRLTVT.

The chain is built from TRBV20-1 and TRBJ2-7; the match to TRBD2 covers 11 bases. Germline V gene data show CDR1 as DFQATT and CDR2 as SNEGSKA (reference sequence). The CDR3 loop spans 17 amino acids. Trimming cost V 3 bases and J 3 bases; bases outside gene matches: 13. Here the CDR3 DNA reads TGCAGTGCTAGTCTAGCGGGAGGCCTCCCAGTATACTACGAGCAGTACTTC. Translating gives CSASLAGGLPVYYEQYF.

This clone has just a few counts. The chain joins TRBV7-6 to TRBJ1-1, with D tentatively TRBD1 (5 bases). V lost 5 bases and J 8 bases, leaving 15 bases between the germline ends. The CDR3 is 13 amino acids. CDR1 SGHVS and CDR2 FNYEAQ come from the germline V gene. This CDR3 is CASSATPGIEAFF. For the CDR3, the DNA is TGTGCCAGCAGCGCTACACCAGGGATAGAAGCTTTCTTT.

The rearrangement links TRBV28 to TRBJ2-1; TRBD1 matches at 7 bases. J was trimmed by 3 bases and V by 5 bases; bases with no gene match: 10. The CDR3 has 16 residues. Germline V CDR1 and CDR2: MDHEN, SYDVKM. The CDR3 DNA is TGTGCCAGCAGTCCACTTAGGGGGCTTAGCTACAATGAGCAGTTCTTC. Protein: CASSPLRGLSYNEQFF.

The chain uses TRBV28 and TRBJ1-2; D unclear. V lost 11 bases, J lost 6 bases, and 19 bases lay in between. This CDR3 spans 13 amino acids. CDR1 and CDR2 from the germline V gene are MDHEN and SYDVKM. The CDR3 protein is CAGSPRARNGYTF. In DNA form, the CDR3 reads TGTGCCGGATCACCTAGAGCTCGAAATGGCTACACCTTC.

The chain recombines TRBV5-1 with TRBJ2-3, with TRBD1 identical over 8 bases. Germline assignment: CDR1 SGHRS and CDR2 YFSETQ. The CDR3 extends over 15 amino acids. Trimming removed 4 bases from V and 1 base from J; junction bases left unmatched: 5. CDR3: CASSVQGAGTDTQYF. DNA of the CDR3: TGCGCCAGCAGCGTCCAGGGGGCTGGCACAGATACGCAGTATTTT.

The CDR3 bases are TGTGCCACAGAGGGACAGGGGTGCCACGAGCAGTACTTC. Translation: CATEGQGCHEQYF. The rearrangement uses TRBV27 and TRBJ2-7, with TRBD1 matching 10 bases. Germline CDR1 MNHEY, CDR2 SMNVEV (reference sequence). The CDR3 covers 13 residues. The junction had 8 bases not matched to a gene; V was cut back by 10 bases and J by 5 bases.

This chain uses TRBV6-2 or TRBV6-3 with TRBJ1-2; D is unclear. This CDR3 region has 14 residues. Germline CDR1 reads MNHEY; CDR2 reads SVGEGT. V lost 4 bases, J lost 8 bases, and 17 bases lay in between. The CDR3 DNA reads as TGTGCCAGCAGTTTACTGGAGACTCGTGGGGGCTACACCTTC. Translation gives CASSLLETRGGYTF.

The chain employs TRBV6-5 and TRBJ1-5; TRBD1 is a possible D gene (6 bases). This CDR3 is built from 15 residues. V was clipped by 2 bases and J by 7 bases, with 15 bases between them. Per germline, CDR1 MNHEY and CDR2 SVGAGI. The CDR3 reads CASSYGGGGRQPQHF. The CDR3 region has the DNA TGTGCCAGCAGTTACGGTGGGGGGGGGCGGCAGCCCCAGCATTTT.

The chain links TRBV5-1 to TRBJ1-2, with TRBD1 matching 9 bases. Trimming cost V 9 bases and J 1 base; bases outside gene matches: 10. This CDR3 has 15 amino acids. Germline values: CDR1 SGHRS, CDR2 YFSETQ. The CDR3 coding sequence is TGCGCCATAACGGGACAGGGCTCCCTTAACTATGGCTACACCTTC. Translating it yields CAITGQGSLNYGYTF.

This clone was detected a few times. The chain employs TRBV5-1 and TRBJ1-2; D is uncertain. The germline CDR1 and CDR2 sequences are SGHRS and YFSETQ. V dropped 4 bases and J dropped 8 bases, with 18 bases sitting between them. The CDR3 loop spans 14 amino acids. The CDR3 DNA reads TGCGCCAGCAGCCAAACGGACGGACTTCGGGGCTACACCTTC. This sequence encodes CASSQTDGLRGYTF.

The V call is TRBV15, the J call TRBJ2-3, with no clear D. Trimming took 0 bases from V and 6 from J, leaving 4 bases between them. The CDR3 length is 12 residues. Germline V lookup: CDR1 LNHNV, CDR2 YYDKDF (reference sequence). CDR3 coding DNA: TGTGCCACCAGCAGAGATCAGGATACGCAGTATTTT. This encodes CATSRDQDTQYF.

The table lists this clone with a count of one. This chain joins TRBV25-1 and TRBJ1-4; TRBD1 agrees at 11 bases. V was pared by 2 bases and J by 6 bases, with 2 bases of the junction left unmatched. This CDR3 is built from 15 residues. The germline V gene encodes CDR1 MGHDK and CDR2 SYGVNS. The DNA of the CDR3 is TGTGCCAGCAGTGAAATGGGACAGGGGGATGAAAAACTGTTTTTT. Translation: CASSEMGQGDEKLFF.

The chain uses TRBV6-6 and TRBJ1-5, with D unresolved. Trimming took 4 bases from V and 7 from J, leaving 8 bases between them. Germline V gene data show CDR1 as MNHNY and CDR2 as SVGAGI (reference sequence). The CDR3 length is 12 residues. DNA of the CDR3: TGTGCCAGCAGTTCCATACTACAGCCCCAGCATTTT. Its translation is CASSSILQPQHF.

The chain joins TRBV6-5 to TRBJ2-1, with 14 bases fitting TRBD2. The CDR3 is 16 residues long. V lost 1 base to trimming and J lost 10 bases; unmatched junction nucleotides: 6. The V gene's germline CDR1 is MNHEY and CDR2 SVGAGI. The CDR3 coding sequence is TGTGCCAGCAGTTACTTACAAAGGACTAGCGGGGGGGAGCAGTTCTTC. Protein sequence: CASSYLQRTSGGEQFF.

The chain links TRBV27 to TRBJ2-2; 11 positions match TRBD2. This CDR3 comprises 17 residues. CDR1 and CDR2 (germline): MNHEY, SMNVEV (reference sequence). After removal of 3 bases from V and 4 bases from J, the junction contained 7 bases not matched to a gene. CDR3 in DNA: TGTGCCAGCAGTTTCACAGTTGGACTAGCGGGCACCGGGGAGCTGTTTTTT. This translates into CASSFTVGLAGTGELFF.

CDR3 nucleotide sequence: TGTGCCAGCAGTTTTATTATGCGGGGAAGAAATCAGCCCCAGCATTTT. Protein: CASSFIMRGRNQPQHF. The V gene is TRBV27, the J gene TRBJ1-5; no clear D gene. Looked up from germline, CDR1 is MNHEY and CDR2 is SMNVEV (reference sequence). V lost 3 bases to trimming and J lost 4 bases, with 16 bases between them. The CDR3 sequence is 16 residues long.

In the case of this clone: No DNA is shown, since the ends of the CDR3 on it are uncertain; the CDR3 is the one TCRdb lists. The chain joins TRBV30 to TRBJ2-4; no check of the table's D call, TRBD1, against the DNA was made. Germline CDR1 GTSNPN, CDR2 SVGIG (reference sequence). The CDR3 sequence runs 15 residues, both termini included. The CDR3 spells CAWSVGVGTGTGSRF.

V is TRBV7-6 and J is TRBJ2-7, with TRBD1 matching 8 bases. With V trimmed by 5 bases and J by 3 bases, 9 bases remained unmatched. The germline CDR1 and CDR2 sequences are SGHVS and FNYEAQ. This CDR3 has 15 amino acids. CDR3 sequence (DNA): TGTGCCAGCAGCCCCCTTCGAGGACAGGGCTACGAGCAGTACTTC. Amino acid sequence: CASSPLRGQGYEQYF.

This clone was counted between two and nine times. The chain carries TRBV5-1 and TRBJ1-1; D is undetermined. V was cut by 0 bases and J by 2 bases, with 11 bases left in between. The CDR3 loop spans 15 amino acids. Germline lookup yields CDR1 SGHRS and CDR2 YFSETQ. CDR3 sequence reads: CASSLGGGTNTEAFF. The CDR3 DNA is TGCGCCAGCAGCTTGGGGGGAGGAACCAACACTGAAGCTTTCTTT.

In regard to this clone: The junction departs from the called germline gene at one end, perhaps through a read error. The chain has TRBV7-7 and TRBJ1-1; TRBD1 agrees at 8 bases. The CDR3 covers 17 residues. Germline lookup yields CDR1 SSHAT and CDR2 FNYEAQ (reference sequence). The CDR3 nucleotides are TGTGCTAGCAGCTCCACCACTCTGACAGGGGTGAGAACTGAAGCTTTCTTT. As protein: CASSSTTLTGVRTEAFF.

This sequence joins TRBV5-1 and TRBJ1-2; D may be TRBD1 (5 bases). Trimming removed 6 bases from V and 2 bases from J, with 20 bases in between. Germline loops: CDR1 SGHRS, CDR2 YFSETQ. The CDR3 sequence is 16 residues long. Here the CDR3 reads CASNWGSYSKNYGYTF. In nucleotides, the CDR3 is TGCGCCAGCAACTGGGGCTCCTACTCAAAAAACTATGGCTACACCTTC.

The chain joins TRBV28 to TRBJ2-5; no firm D call. This CDR3 spans 13 amino acids. CDR1 is MDHEN, CDR2 SYDVKM, per germline. V was pared by 2 bases and J by 3 bases, with 7 bases between. CDR3 nucleotides: TGTGCCAGCAGTTTAGGGCTCGAAGAGACCCAGTACTTC. It translates to CASSLGLEETQYF.

A few counts support this clone. The J gene is TRBJ1-1, the V gene TRBV15; D is undetermined. CDR3 length: 16 amino acids. The germline CDR1 and CDR2 sequences are LNHNV and YYDKDF (reference sequence). V dropped 0 bases and J dropped 5 bases, with 16 bases sitting between them. The CDR3 spells CATSRDRGTRDTEAFF. The DNA of the CDR3 is TGTGCCACCAGCAGAGATCGGGGTACAAGGGATACTGAAGCTTTCTTT.

V and J are TRBV24-1 and TRBJ2-1; 8 bases match TRBD2. Looked up from germline, CDR1 is KGHDR and CDR2 is SFDVKD. This CDR3 spans 16 amino acids. The V gene end was trimmed by 3 bases and the J gene end by 2 bases; junction bases not matched to a gene: 5. DNA for the CDR3: TGTGCCACCAGTGATAGAACGGGAGGGACCTACAATGAGCAGTTCTTC. It codes for CATSDRTGGTYNEQFF.

This clone was observed a few times. V is TRBV6-5 and J is TRBJ1-2; 7 nucleotides agree with TRBD1. CDR3 length equals 13 residues. The ends lost 11 bases at V and 4 bases at J; junction bases unmatched: 10. The V gene's germline CDR1 is MNHEY and CDR2 SVGAGI. The CDR3 DNA reads TGTGCCGGACACCAGACAGGGATCTATGGCTACACCTTC. Amino acid sequence: CAGHQTGIYGYTF.

The chain uses TRBV6-6 and TRBJ2-1; 11 bases are a match to TRBD2. CDR3 length equals 16 residues. V was clipped by 6 bases and J by 4 bases; unmatched bases: 8. CDR1 is MNHNY and CDR2 is SVGAGI in the germline V gene (reference sequence). The CDR3 DNA follows: TGTGCCAGCAGACCCGCCGTAGCGGGAGGGTACAATGAGCAGTTCTTC. It is translated as CASRPAVAGGYNEQFF.